Following are 30 T cell receptor beta chains from one sample sequenced in a study of technical replicates of blood from several donors (dated by TCRdb to 2017 to 2019). Libraries were prepared through the immunoSEQ multiplex PCR assay. TCRdb mirrors the immuneACCESS table, restricted to in-frame sequences. Some clones are absent from its copies; in checked studies, under half trace to an unresolved V gene, and the reason for the others is unknown. This sample comprises about 88,000 clones, 90% to 95% of them detected only once. The ten largest clonotypes hold about 0.27% of the sample. Material for sequencing was T cells isolated from PBMCs. The receptors come from a human donor in good health.

V usage is TRBV4-2 and J usage is TRBJ2-3, with 12 positions matching TRBD2. Germline V gene lookup returns CDR1 LGHNA and CDR2 YNFKEQ. With 2 bases clipped from V and 0 bases from J, the junction kept 6 bases outside the gene matches. The CDR3 runs 18 residues. CDR3: CASSQRTSGGPSTDTQYF. Here the CDR3 DNA reads TGTGCCAGCAGCCAACGAACTAGCGGGGGGCCAAGCACAGATACGCAGTATTTT.

The rearrangement links TRBV27 to TRBJ1-4; unclear D gene. This CDR3 spans 16 amino acids. The germline V gene encodes CDR1 MNHEY and CDR2 SMNVEV (reference sequence). The ends were cut back, 0 bases at V and 4 bases at J, with 12 bases in the middle. CDR3 sequence (DNA): TGTGCCAGCAGTTTATCGTTGGGCAGAAGTAATGAAAAACTGTTTTTT. Translation: CASSLSLGRSNEKLFF.

The CDR3 DNA is TGTGCCAGCAGCCAGGGGACAGACAATCAGCCCCAGCATTTT. Protein sequence: CASSQGTDNQPQHF. The rearrangement joins TRBV7-9 to TRBJ1-5, with 7 bases aligning to TRBD1. Germline CDR1 reads SEHNR; CDR2 reads FQNEAQ (reference sequence). V lost 5 bases, J lost 3 bases, and 4 bases stayed unmatched. This CDR3 region has 14 residues.

CDR3 coding DNA: TGTGCCAGTAGTGGATGGACAAGACTTATGAACACTGAAGCTTTCTTT. Translating it yields CASSGWTRLMNTEAFF. The gene calls are TRBV19 and TRBJ1-1; maybe TRBD1 (5 bases). The CDR3 length is 16 residues. Germline V gene sequence: CDR1 LNHDA, CDR2 SQIVND (reference sequence). The germline V and J ends were trimmed by 5 bases and 0 bases, with 16 bases remaining between them.

The chain couples TRBV9 to TRBJ2-7, with 7 bases lining up with TRBD1. From germline, CDR1 is SGDLS and CDR2 YYNGEE. This CDR3 is 16 amino acids long. V dropped 0 bases and J dropped 4; count of bases not matched to a gene: 10. Written as DNA, the CDR3 is TGTGCCAGCAGCGTAGCTTCGTCGCAGGGGGTATACGAGCAGTACTTC. Protein sequence: CASSVASSQGVYEQYF. The complete variable domain, with remaining parts taken from reference TRBV9 and TRBJ2-7, reads DSGVTQTPKHLITATGQRVTLRCSPRSGDLSVYWYQQSLDQGLQFLIQYYNGEERAKGNILERFSAQQFPDLHSELNLSSLELGDSALYFCASSVASSQGVYEQYFGPGTRLTVT.

V and J are TRBV5-1 and TRBJ2-3; 10 bases are a match to TRBD2. Germline V gene data show CDR1 as SGHRS and CDR2 as YFSETQ. The V gene end was trimmed by 4 bases and the J gene end by 4 bases; junction bases not matched to a gene: 9. The CDR3 loop spans 16 amino acids. The CDR3 DNA follows: TGCGCCAGCAGCACAAGCGGGAGGGGGAGGGCAGATACGCAGTATTTT. This gives the protein CASSTSGRGRADTQYF.

The chain is built from TRBV7-9 and TRBJ2-2, with TRBD1 identical over 7 bases. Germline CDR1 and CDR2: SEHNR and FQNEAQ (reference sequence). This CDR3 has 16 amino acids. Trimming at V came to 4 bases and at J to 2 bases, leaving 7 bases not matched to a gene. CDR3 bases: TGTGCCAGCAGCTCGATGGGGACAGTCAACACCGGGGAGCTGTTTTTT. This translates into CASSSMGTVNTGELFF. The whole variable domain, filled in from reference TRBV7-9 and TRBJ2-2, reads DTGVSQNPRHKITKRGQNVTFRCDPISEHNRLYWYRQTLGQGPEFLTYFQNEAQLEKSRLLSDRFSAERPKGSFSTLEIQRTEQGDSAMYLCASSSMGTVNTGELFFGEGSRLTVL.

The chain carries TRBV30 and TRBJ2-7; no definite D call. V was shortened by 0 bases and J by 2 bases, with 8 bases between the two germline ends. Germline-derived CDR1 and CDR2 are GTSNPN and SVGIG (reference sequence). The CDR3 consists of 13 residues. CDR3 sequence reads: CAWSVGRTYEQYF. The CDR3 DNA reads as TGTGCCTGGAGTGTGGGCAGAACCTACGAGCAGTACTTC.

V gene TRBV7-8 combines with J gene TRBJ1-2; 7 bases fit TRBD1. The CDR3 length is 16 residues. J lost 0 bases, V lost 5 bases, and 9 bases had no gene match. Germline CDR1 and CDR2: SGHVS and FQNEAQ. Here the CDR3 DNA reads TGTGCCAGCAGCGCCCAAAAGGGGACAGCTAACTATGGCTACACCTTC. Translated: CASSAQKGTANYGYTF.

This rearrangement joins TRBV5-1 to TRBJ1-1; TRBD1 agrees at 7 bases. The CDR3 sequence is 16 residues long. The germline CDR1 and CDR2 sequences are SGHRS and YFSETQ. The trim removed 4 bases at V and 1 base at J, leaving 10 bases unmatched. The CDR3 DNA is TGCGCCAGCAGCCTAGGAACCGGGACAGCGAACACTGAAGCTTTCTTT. It specifies CASSLGTGTANTEAFF.

The chain carries TRBV28 and TRBJ2-7; perhaps TRBD2 as D (7 bases). Deletions cut 5 bases from V and 3 bases from J, with 23 bases between. CDR1 and CDR2 (germline): MDHEN, SYDVKM. The CDR3 contains 17 residues. The CDR3 nucleotides are TGTGCCAGCAGTGGCTTTGGGCAGTCAGGGGAGGGCTACGAGCAGTACTTC. Residues: CASSGFGQSGEGYEQYF.

This clone was observed a single time. The chain is built from TRBV6-4 and TRBJ2-7; the match to TRBD2 covers 7 bases. The CDR3 runs to 15 residues. In germline, CDR1 is MRHNA, CDR2 SNTAGT. V was pared by 3 bases and J by 2 bases, with 7 bases of the junction left unmatched. Here the CDR3 reads CASSESAGLPYEQYF. CDR3 nucleotides: TGTGCCAGCAGTGAGTCAGCGGGACTGCCCTACGAGCAGTACTTC.

The rearrangement joins TRBV12-5 to TRBJ2-2; 8 positions agree with TRBD2. The trim removed 0 bases at V and 7 bases at J, leaving 10 bases unmatched. The CDR3 extends over 17 amino acids. The germline V gene encodes CDR1 LGHNT and CDR2 FRNRAP. The CDR3 sequence is CASGLVPGLVGDGELFF. CDR3 nucleotide sequence: TGTGCTAGTGGTTTGGTCCCGGGACTAGTCGGGGACGGGGAGCTGTTTTTT.

This chain connects TRBV7-9 to TRBJ2-3; 7 nucleotides match TRBD2. The CDR3 sequence is 13 residues long. The germline V gene has CDR1 SEHNR and CDR2 FQNEAQ (reference sequence). After removal of 10 bases from V and 3 bases from J, the junction contained 7 bases not matched to a gene. CDR3 region: CATPRRETDTQYF. The CDR3 DNA is TGTGCCACTCCCCGGCGGGAGACAGATACGCAGTATTTT.

The chain recombines TRBV19 with TRBJ2-3; D unresolved. CDR1 and CDR2 (germline): LNHDA, SQIVND (reference sequence). The CDR3 loop spans 12 amino acids. V lost 4 bases and J 3 bases, leaving 5 bases between the germline ends. The CDR3, as DNA: TGTGCCAGTAGTACGAGAACAGATACGCAGTATTTT. It specifies CASSTRTDTQYF.

The chain is built from TRBV7-6 and TRBJ2-1; 10 bases fit TRBD2. The J segment lost 9 bases and the V segment lost 1 base, leaving 9 bases of the junction unmatched. The germline gives CDR1 SGHVS, CDR2 FNYEAQ. The CDR3 extends over 16 amino acids. The CDR3 DNA reads as TGTGCCAGCAGCTTAGGAGCGGGGGGGTTCGGGGGTGAGCAGTTCTTC. Amino acid sequence: CASSLGAGGFGGEQFF.

The V and J genes are TRBV19 and TRBJ1-5; D is possibly TRBD1 (6 bases). CDR3 length equals 14 residues. Germline assignment: CDR1 LNHDA and CDR2 SQIVND (reference sequence). Trimming removed 3 bases at V and 7 bases at J, with 13 bases between. CDR3 sequence (DNA): TGTGCCAGTAGTATCGGCCCGGGGGGCCAGCCCCAGCATTTT. This sequence encodes CASSIGPGGQPQHF.

This sequence joins TRBV10-1 and TRBJ2-1; 9 nucleotides line up with TRBD1. The germline V gene has CDR1 WNHNN and CDR2 SYGVQD (reference sequence). V lost 6 bases and J lost 2; bases outside the gene matches: 5. This CDR3 is 15 amino acids long. CDR3 DNA sequence: TGCGCCAGCAGACGGGACAGGGCCACCTACAATGAGCAGTTCTTC. Its protein is CASRRDRATYNEQFF.

This clone has a single count. This sequence joins TRBV11-3 and TRBJ1-3; 7 positions match TRBD1. CDR3 size: 17 residues. The germline V gene encodes CDR1 SGHNT and CDR2 YENEEA. The trim removed 1 base at V and 0 bases at J, leaving 6 bases unmatched. The CDR3 bases are TGTGCCAGCAGCTTAGGACCAGGACAGGTCTCTGGAAACACCATATATTTT. This sequence encodes CASSLGPGQVSGNTIYF.

This chain uses TRBV27 with TRBJ2-2, with 10 bases fitting TRBD1. Germline CDR1 reads MNHEY; CDR2 reads SMNVEV (reference sequence). The trim removed 5 bases at V and 4 bases at J, leaving 10 bases unmatched. The CDR3 consists of 17 residues. For the CDR3, the DNA is TGTGCCAGCAGTCTAAACCCGGGACAGGGGACCACCGGGGAGCTGTTTTTT. Encoded protein: CASSLNPGQGTTGELFF.

The V gene is TRBV2, the J gene TRBJ1-2; 7 bases map to TRBD1. V lost 6 bases and J lost 5; bases outside the gene matches: 9. Germline CDR1 and CDR2: SNHLY and FYNNEI. The CDR3 spans 14 residues. The DNA of the CDR3 is TGTGCCAGCAGATGGGACAGCCCCGTTTATGGCTACACCTTC. Translated: CASRWDSPVYGYTF.

CDR3 bases: TGTGCCAGTAGTCCAGGGACAGGGATCTACGAGCAGTACTTC. Residues: CASSPGTGIYEQYF. The rearrangement links TRBV19 to TRBJ2-7; TRBD1 agrees at 9 bases. CDR1 is LNHDA, CDR2 SQIVND, per germline (reference sequence). CDR3 length: 14 residues. V lost 5 bases and J lost 3; bases outside the gene matches: 5.

The V call is TRBV10-2, the J call TRBJ2-1, with D possibly matching TRBD2 (6 bases). Germline V gene lookup returns CDR1 WSHSY and CDR2 SAAADI. V shed 8 bases and J shed 3 bases, with 11 bases lying between them. The CDR3 runs to 13 residues. The CDR3 coding sequence is TGCGCCAGCGGTCGGGAGCTCTACAATGAGCAGTTCTTC. Encoded protein: CASGRELYNEQFF.

The rearrangement uses TRBV14 and TRBJ2-5; no reliable D call. Trimming pared 0 bases from V and 5 bases from J, leaving 22 bases between. The germline V gene has CDR1 SGHDN and CDR2 FVKESK. CDR3 length equals 18 residues. CDR3 sequence (DNA): TGTGCCAGCAGCCAAGACAACCATCTCATGCGCCCCTGGGAGACCCAGTACTTC. Amino acid sequence: CASSQDNHLMRPWETQYF.

This chain uses TRBV7-3 with TRBJ2-5; 12 nucleotides align to TRBD2. J was trimmed by 7 bases and V by 4 bases; bases with no gene match: 7. The CDR3 spans 15 residues. Germline V gene data show CDR1 as SGHTA and CDR2 as FQGTGA. The CDR3 sequence is CASSSLAGGLATQYF. The CDR3 DNA reads TGTGCCAGCAGCTCCCTAGCGGGGGGGCTGGCGACCCAGTACTTC.

The chain employs TRBV6-1 and TRBJ1-1; D uncertain. Trimming removed 10 bases from V and 0 bases from J, with 9 bases in between. Looked up from germline, CDR1 is MNHNS and CDR2 is SASEGT. There are 12 residues in the CDR3. CDR3 sequence: CATSELNTEAFF. In DNA, the CDR3 is TGTGCCACCTCCGAGCTGAACACTGAAGCTTTCTTT.

This clone has a single count. This chain links TRBV10-2 with TRBJ1-2; TRBD1 aligns across 8 bases. With V trimmed by 3 bases and J by 5 bases, 5 bases remained unmatched. CDR1 WSHSY and CDR2 SAAADI come from the germline V gene. The length of the CDR3 is 14 residues. The CDR3 DNA reads as TGCGCCAGCAGTGATACAGGGGGAGGGTATGGCTACACCTTC. As protein: CASSDTGGGYGYTF.

The V and J genes are TRBV15 and TRBJ2-3; D gene uncertain. The CDR3 extends over 14 amino acids. The V end was cut by 0 bases, the J end by 4 bases, with 8 bases between. Germline V gives CDR1 LNHNV, CDR2 YYDKDF (reference sequence). The CDR3 nucleotides are TGTGCCACCAGCAGAGATGGCTCATCAGATACGCAGTATTTT. Its protein is CATSRDGSSDTQYF.

V gene TRBV5-8 combines with J gene TRBJ2-7, with 8 nucleotides matching TRBD1. From germline, CDR1 is SGHTS and CDR2 YDEGEE. V was clipped by 4 bases and J by 3 bases; unmatched bases: 6. The CDR3 is made up of 14 amino acids. CDR3 residues: CASSQRQGSYEQYF. DNA of the CDR3: TGTGCCAGCAGCCAGAGACAGGGGAGCTACGAGCAGTACTTC.

This chain joins TRBV6-5 and TRBJ1-2; tentative D call: TRBD1 (6 bases). Trimming took 6 bases from V and 8 from J, leaving 13 bases between them. CDR1 and CDR2 from the germline V gene are MNHEY and SVGAGI. This CDR3 has 12 residues. The CDR3 spells CASRATGNGYTF. CDR3 DNA: TGTGCCAGCAGGGCAACAGGGAACGGCTACACCTTC.